Below, 10 T cell receptor beta chains from the same sample are listed, as sequenced in a study of shared clonotypes between healthy human individuals. Profiling relied on immunoSEQ multiplex PCR, and the TCRdb table lists in-frame clones only, not all of them. The table lists 730,000 or so clones, about three quarters of them singletons. The sequencing input was memory CD4+ T cells sorted from blood. Subset here: CD45RA-negative fraction. These receptor sequences come from a woman between 25 and 40 years old in good health.

This clone was detected ten times or more. The V gene is TRBV27, the J gene TRBJ2-2; D is ambiguous. The CDR3 contains 14 residues. V was trimmed by 2 bases and J by 8 bases, leaving 12 bases between them. Germline values: CDR1 MNHEY, CDR2 SMNVEV (reference sequence). The CDR3 region is CASSLAPRSGELFF. CDR3 bases: TGTGCCAGCAGTTTAGCCCCTCGATCGGGGGAGCTGTTTTTT.

The V call is TRBV5-1, the J call TRBJ2-5; perhaps TRBD1 as D (6 bases). The germline V gene has CDR1 SGHRS and CDR2 YFSETQ. The CDR3 length is 15 residues. V was clipped by 1 base and J by 5 bases, with 15 bases between them. The chain's CDR3 is CASSLLGRGIETQYF. DNA of the CDR3: TGCGCCAGCAGCTTGCTCGGCAGGGGAATCGAGACCCAGTACTTC.

The chain is built from TRBV6-6 and TRBJ1-1; 8 bases agree with TRBD1. The length of the CDR3 is 14 residues. Germline assignment: CDR1 MNHNY and CDR2 SVGAGI (reference sequence). V dropped 5 bases and J dropped 1; count of bases not matched to a gene: 3. The chain's CDR3 is CASSQQGGNTEAFF. DNA for the CDR3: TGTGCCAGCAGTCAACAGGGGGGGAACACTGAAGCTTTCTTT.

V usage is TRBV4-1 and J usage is TRBJ2-3; 11 positions agree with TRBD2. This CDR3 has 18 amino acids. Germline-derived CDR1 and CDR2 are MGHRA and YSYEKL. V shed 4 bases and J 4 bases; nucleotides not matched to a gene: 13. CDR3 coding DNA: TGCGCCAGCAGCCCTAAAAACCATCTAGCGGGAGGACCAGATACGCAGTATTTT. As protein: CASSPKNHLAGGPDTQYF.

The chain employs TRBV28 and TRBJ1-2, with 8 bases matching TRBD1. This CDR3 is 17 amino acids long. V shed 3 bases and J 0 bases; nucleotides not matched to a gene: 9. Germline V gives CDR1 MDHEN, CDR2 SYDVKM. The DNA of the CDR3 is TGTGCCAGCAGTTTTCGGCAGGGGGCCCTCTCTAACTATGGCTACACCTTC. Translated: CASSFRQGALSNYGYTF.

The chain employs TRBV4-1 and TRBJ2-7; D is unresolved. Germline V gene lookup returns CDR1 MGHRA and CDR2 YSYEKL. CDR3 length equals 14 residues. The V end was cut by 1 base, the J end by 3 bases, with 10 bases between. The CDR3: CASSQVSRNYEQYF. The CDR3 DNA reads as TGCGCCAGCAGCCAAGTGTCCCGGAACTACGAGCAGTACTTC.

This clone came up once. A much larger clone is a single base away; this may be a read error. At the DNA level, this CDR3 is encoded by other sequences in the same sample as well. The J gene is TRBJ2-7, the V gene TRBV5-1, with 7 bases identical to TRBD2. Germline CDR1 SGHRS, CDR2 YFSETQ. This CDR3 spans 14 amino acids. Trimming cost V 4 bases and J 0 bases; bases outside gene matches: 4. The CDR3 spells CASSLQRDSYEQYF. The DNA for the CDR3 is TGCGCCAGCAGCCTCCAGCGGGACTCCTACGAGCAGTACTTC.

V gene TRBV29-1 combines with J gene TRBJ2-3; D remains ambiguous. Germline V lookup: CDR1 SQVTM, CDR2 ANQGSEA. V was trimmed by 3 bases and J by 10 bases, leaving 11 bases between them. This CDR3 comprises 11 residues. CDR3 DNA: TGCAGCGTTGAGGTTCCGTTTGCGCAGTATTTT. This codes for CSVEVPFAQYF.

The V and J genes are TRBV7-9 and TRBJ2-1; 14 bases line up with TRBD2. This CDR3 spans 16 amino acids. Germline values: CDR1 SEHNR, CDR2 FQNEAQ (reference sequence). With 0 bases clipped from V and 6 bases from J, the junction kept 1 base outside the gene matches. The CDR3, as DNA: TGTGCCAGCAGCTTAGCGGGACTAGCGGGAGCCAATGAGCAGTTCTTC. Amino acids: CASSLAGLAGANEQFF.

The J gene is TRBJ2-1, the V gene TRBV11-2; maybe TRBD1 (6 bases). Looked up from germline, CDR1 is SGHAT and CDR2 is FQNNGV. V shed 4 bases and J shed 0 bases, with 13 bases lying between them. There are 16 residues in the CDR3. The CDR3 DNA reads TGTGCCAGCAGCTCCACAAAGGGGGACTCCTACAATGAGCAGTTCTTC. Amino acids: CASSSTKGDSYNEQFF.